Listed here is a single T cell receptor beta chain. Its target is unknown. Vbeta (60) and Jbeta (13) primers were used in the PCR. The table came from immunoSEQ multiplex PCR; TCRdb's copy has only in-frame clones and leaves some out. This table has about 160,000 clones, 80% appearing once. The record originates from a study of cytomegalovirus exposure and HLA in healthy donors. Whole-study findings and limits: There was a cluster of highly shared sequence variants that was likely a sequencing artifact. Reports indicate that TCR beta sequences accurately predicted the HLA-A and HLA-B alleles of most subjects.

Sequencing input: PBMCs. This clonotype was obtained from a man aged 25 to 40 in good health and CMV-seronegative.

The CDR3 sequence: CASSWTFSDTQYF. The CDR3 region has the DNA TGCGCCAGCAGCTGGACTTTTTCAGATACGCAGTATTTT. The J gene is TRBJ2-3, the V gene TRBV5-1; possible D gene TRBD2, 5 bases. Germline values: CDR1 SGHRS, CDR2 YFSETQ. The CDR3 sequence is 13 residues long. With 3 bases removed from V and 4 bases from J, the gap between germline ends came to 9 bases.